A selection of T cell receptor beta chains follows, all from one sample in a study of cytomegalovirus exposure and HLA in healthy donors. TCRdb's copy holds only in-frame clones and misses some; the assay was immunoSEQ multiplex PCR. This table holds 100,000 to 120,000 clones, about 83% found once. Input material: PBMCs. The receptor source for this set is a man between 18 and 35 years old in good health and CMV-seronegative. Both conserved end residues are part of each CDR3. The D gene is left open where the match is weak. Part of the rows lack a size; the others show once, few, many or a class for expanded clones.

>TRBD2|TRBJ2-7|TRBV4-3|-
CASSQDGSGGYEQYF
TGCGCCAGCAGCCAAGACGGTAGCGGGGGCTACGAGCAGTACTTC
>-|TRBJ2-6|TRBV6-6|-
CASSVAGGANVLTF
TGTGCCAGTTCCGTGGCGGGTGGGGCCAACGTCCTGACTTTC
>TRBD1|TRBJ2-7|TRBV7-9|-
CASSLARTGAYEQYF
TGTGCCAGCAGCTTAGCGAGGACAGGCGCCTACGAGCAGTACTTC
>TRBD1|TRBJ1-2|TRBV7-6|-
CASSQGQGPYGYTF
TGTGCCAGCAGCCAGGGACAGGGGCCGTATGGCTACACCTTC
>-|TRBJ2-1|TRBV7-9|-
CASSSPRLVYNEQFF
TGTGCCAGCAGCTCCCCCAGACTGGTTTACAATGAGCAGTTCTTC
>-|TRBJ2-2|TRBV19|-
CASSLGGTGELFF
TGTGCCAGTAGTCTCGGGGGAACCGGGGAGCTGTTTTTT
>TRBD1|TRBJ1-2|TRBV7-2|-
CASRERTGIRDGYTF
TGTGCCAGCAGGGAAAGGACAGGGATCAGGGATGGCTACACCTTC
>-|TRBJ2-7|TRBV6-5|few
CASSYTQRSTYEQYF
TGTGCCAGCAGTTACACGCAGCGCTCCACCTACGAGCAGTACTTC
>TRBD1|TRBJ2-7|TRBV11-1|-
CASSGPGTGTYEQYF
TGTGCCAGCAGCGGCCCCGGGACAGGAACCTACGAGCAGTACTTC
>TRBD1|TRBJ2-5|TRBV15|-
CATSGDRGPWETQYF
TGTGCCACCAGCGGGGACAGGGGGCCTTGGGAGACCCAGTACTTC
>-|TRBJ2-7|TRBV29-1|medium-sized
CSVAVSTSYEQYF
TGCAGCGTTGCTGTGTCCACTTCCTACGAGCAGTACTTC
>-|TRBJ1-5|TRBV7-2|-
CASSLAGSNQPQHF
TGTGCCAGCAGCTTAGCCGGGTCTAATCAGCCCCAGCATTTT
>-|TRBJ2-7|TRBV29-1|-
CSVRDSYEQYF
TGCAGCGTCCGGGACTCCTACGAGCAGTACTTC
>-|TRBJ2-5|TRBV18|-
CASSPERSGRETQYF
TGTGCCAGCTCACCCGAACGCTCAGGGCGAGAGACCCAGTACTTC
>-|TRBJ1-1|TRBV28|-
CASSLEDSEAFF
TGTGCCAGCAGTTTAGAGGACAGCGAAGCTTTCTTT
>-|TRBJ1-2|TRBV6-1|-
CASSESWGGAESYGYTF
TGTGCCAGCAGTGAATCTTGGGGAGGGGCAGAATCCTATGGCTACACCTTC
>-|TRBJ1-1|TRBV19|-
CASSINPPQGFATEAFF
TGTGCCAGTAGTATTAACCCCCCCCAGGGCTTCGCCACTGAAGCTTTCTTT
>-|TRBJ1-5|TRBV4-1|-
CASSQDGQGTQPQHF
TGCGCCAGCAGCCAAGATGGTCAGGGGACTCAGCCCCAGCATTTT
>TRBD1|TRBJ1-5|TRBV28|-
CASSVQGAGQPQHF
TGTGCCAGCAGTGTTCAGGGGGCAGGTCAGCCCCAGCATTTT
>TRBD2|TRBJ2-7|TRBV7-2|once
CASSLASGSESYEQYF
TGTGCCAGCAGCTTAGCTAGCGGGAGTGAGTCCTACGAGCAGTACTTC
>-|TRBJ2-1|TRBV7-3|-
CASGPTRNEQFF
TGTGCCAGCGGGCCAACTAGGAATGAGCAGTTCTTC
>-|TRBJ1-1|TRBV28|-
CASSASRGRLNTEAFF
TGTGCCAGCAGTGCCTCCAGGGGCCGGTTGAACACTGAAGCTTTCTTT
>TRBD1|TRBJ1-2|TRBV5-8|-
CASGTALYGYTF
TGTGCCAGCGGGACAGCCCTTTATGGCTACACCTTC
>TRBD1|TRBJ2-7|TRBV14|-
CASSPGQGHRREQYF
TGTGCCAGCAGCCCGGGACAGGGCCATAGACGGGAGCAGTACTTC
>-|TRBJ2-7|TRBV21-1|-
CASSKCMGQGKSEQYF
TGTGCCAGCAGCAAATGTATGGGACAGGGGAAAAGCGAGCAGTACTTC
>TRBD2|TRBJ2-6|TRBV5-1|-
CASSLVALAAFSGANVLTF
TGCGCCAGCAGCCTCGTGGCCCTAGCGGCCTTCTCTGGGGCCAACGTCCTGACTTTC
>TRBD1|TRBJ1-3|TRBV6-5|few
CASSDRGQGYTIYF
TGTGCCAGCAGTGACCGCGGACAGGGATACACCATATATTTT
>TRBD2|TRBJ2-7|TRBV10-3|-
CAISVGTIGERYEQYF
TGTGCCATCAGTGTCGGGACTATAGGGGAACGGTACGAGCAGTACTTC
>TRBD2|TRBJ2-7|TRBV13|-
CASSGGGGYSHEQYF
TGTGCCAGCAGCGGCGGCGGGGGGTACTCCCACGAGCAGTACTTC
>TRBD1|TRBJ1-1|TRBV11-3|-
CASSQGTEVEAFF
TGTGCCAGCAGCCAGGGGACAGAAGTTGAAGCTTTCTTT
>TRBD1|TRBJ2-7|TRBV6-5|-
CASSYSGQGYEQYF
TGTGCCAGCAGTTACTCGGGACAGGGCTACGAGCAGTACTTC
>-|TRBJ1-6|TRBV4-3|-
CASSPAEMGAPLHF
TGCGCCAGCAGCCCTGCCGAGATGGGCGCTCCCCTCCACTTT
>TRBD1|TRBJ1-3|TRBV5-4|-
CASSGQGVAWPGNTIYF
TGTGCCAGCAGCGGGCAGGGGGTAGCTTGGCCTGGAAACACCATATATTTT
>-|TRBJ2-7|TRBV5-6|-
CASSKGLGGEQYF
TGTGCCAGCAGCAAGGGCCTAGGGGGCGAGCAGTACTTC
>TRBD2|TRBJ2-5|TRBV27|-
CASSWTSGGQETQYF
TGTGCCAGCAGTTGGACTAGCGGGGGACAAGAGACCCAGTACTTC
>TRBD2|TRBJ2-3|TRBV11-2|few
CASSWGTSGVTDTQYF
TGTGCCAGCAGCTGGGGGACTAGCGGAGTCACAGATACGCAGTATTTT
>-|TRBJ2-3|TRBV6-1|once
CASSEGGGTDTQYF
TGTGCCAGCAGTGAAGGGGGGGGCACAGATACGCAGTATTTT
>-|TRBJ1-2|TRBV7-8|-
CASSLGGSGTGYTF
TGTGCCAGCAGCTTGGGGGGAAGTGGGACTGGCTACACCTTC
>TRBD1|TRBJ1-4|TRBV19|-
CASSFGGQGREKLFF
TGTGCCAGTAGTTTTGGAGGACAGGGAAGAGAAAAACTGTTTTTT
>-|TRBJ1-2|TRBV2|-
CASSETGWSGYTF
TGTGCCAGCAGTGAAACAGGGTGGTCTGGCTACACCTTC
>-|TRBJ1-2|TRBV4-2|few
CASSQDVTVVAGYTF
TGTGCCAGCAGCCAAGATGTAACTGTCGTCGCGGGCTACACCTTC
>TRBD1|TRBJ1-4|TRBV25-1|-
CASSVRTGEVNEKLFF
TGTGCCAGCAGTGTAAGGACAGGGGAGGTTAATGAAAAACTGTTTTTT
>-|TRBJ1-1|TRBV5-4|-
CASSVYRGQNTEAFF
TGTGCCAGCAGCGTTTACCGGGGACAGAACACTGAAGCTTTCTTT
>-|TRBJ2-5|TRBV25-1|-
CASRLAGAGETQYF
TGTGCCAGTCGCCTGGCTGGCGCGGGGGAGACCCAGTACTTC
>TRBD1|TRBJ2-2|TRBV6-5|-
CASQAGGKRELFF
TGTGCCAGCCAGGCAGGGGGCAAAAGGGAGCTGTTTTTT
>TRBD1|TRBJ1-6|TRBV7-3|-
CASSPTGRGSPLHF
TGTGCCAGCAGCCCGACAGGGAGAGGTTCACCCCTCCACTTT
>TRBD1|TRBJ1-5|TRBV19|-
CASTTSQGGYNQPQHF
TGTGCCAGTACTACCTCACAGGGGGGCTACAATCAGCCCCAGCATTTT
>TRBD1|TRBJ2-7|TRBV28|few
CASSLVQTGGEQYF
TGTGCCAGCAGTTTAGTTCAAACAGGGGGCGAGCAGTACTTC
>-|TRBJ1-4|TRBV2|once
CASSELRGNEKLFF
TGTGCCAGCAGTGAATTAAGAGGGAATGAAAAACTGTTTTTT
>TRBD1|TRBJ1-1|TRBV5-4|few
CASILAGRGDTEAFF
TGTGCCAGCATCCTAGCCGGCAGGGGGGACACTGAAGCTTTCTTT
>-|TRBJ1-5|TRBV6-5|-
CASSYSFQGNQPQHF
TGTGCCAGCAGTTACAGCTTCCAGGGCAATCAGCCCCAGCATTTT
>TRBD1|TRBJ2-1|TRBV5-1|once
CASSLVGQGSYNEQFF
TGCGCCAGCAGCTTGGTGGGACAGGGTTCATACAATGAGCAGTTCTTC
>TRBD1|TRBJ1-1|TRBV9|-
CASSVGTGGANTEAFF
TGTGCCAGCAGCGTAGGGACAGGGGGTGCAAACACTGAAGCTTTCTTT
>TRBD2|TRBJ2-1|TRBV6-1|-
CATQITSGSLYEQFF
TGTGCCACCCAGATAACTAGCGGCTCCTTATATGAGCAGTTCTTC
>-|TRBJ2-2|TRBV28|-
CASSFPGPTGELFF
TGTGCCAGCAGTTTCCCAGGGCCCACCGGGGAGCTGTTTTTT
>TRBD2|TRBJ2-1|TRBV6-1|-
CASSVSSGASYNEQFF
TGTGCCAGCAGTGTTTCTAGCGGGGCCTCCTACAATGAGCAGTTCTTC